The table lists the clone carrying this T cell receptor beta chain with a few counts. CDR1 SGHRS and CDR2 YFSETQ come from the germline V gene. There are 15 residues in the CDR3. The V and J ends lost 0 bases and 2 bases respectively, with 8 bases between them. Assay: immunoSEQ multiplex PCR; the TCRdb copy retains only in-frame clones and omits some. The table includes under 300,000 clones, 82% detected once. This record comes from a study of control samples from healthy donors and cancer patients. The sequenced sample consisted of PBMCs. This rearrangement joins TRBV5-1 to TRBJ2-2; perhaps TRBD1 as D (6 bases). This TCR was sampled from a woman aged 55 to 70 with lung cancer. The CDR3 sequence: CASSLDRVNTGELFF. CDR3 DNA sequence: TGCGCCAGCAGCTTGGACAGGGTAAACACCGGGGAGCTGTTTTTT. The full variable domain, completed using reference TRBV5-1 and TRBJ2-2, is KAGVTQTPRYLIKTRGQQVTLSCSPISGHRSVSWYQQTPGQGLQFLFEYFSETQRNKGNFPGRFSGRQFSNSRSEMNVSTLELGDSALYLCASSLDRVNTGELFFGEGSRLTVL.